The rows below give T cell receptor beta chains drawn from one sample of a study of beta chain features in type 1 diabetes. Measured with immunoSEQ multiplex PCR; TCRdb has only the in-frame clones, and not every one. Of hundreds of thousands of clones in the sample, roughly an eighth were seen once. The sequencing input was naive CD4+ T cells from blood. The source is a young man with type 1 diabetes. Each CDR3 is given with its conserved first and last residue. A D gene is named only where the DNA matches it firmly. The size field is filled for only some rows; it gives once, few, many or a size class.

size	D	V	J	CDR3	DNA
NA	NA	TRBV7-2	TRBJ2-5	CASSAQGIGTQYF	TGTGCCAGCAGCGCCCAGGGCATTGGGACCCAGTACTTC
few	TRBD2	TRBV29-1	TRBJ2-3	CSSEDLAGGRTQYF	TGCAGCTCCGAAGATCTAGCGGGGGGGCGTACGCAGTATTTT
NA	TRBD2	TRBV29-1	TRBJ2-7	CSVEGKRGRSYEQYF	TGCAGCGTTGAAGGGAAGCGGGGCCGGTCCTACGAGCAGTACTTC
few	NA	TRBV19	TRBJ2-7	CASSLTDTYEQYF	TGTGCCAGTAGCCTGACAGACACCTACGAGCAGTACTTC
NA	NA	TRBV5-6	TRBJ2-1	CASSIYTGGYYNEQFF	TGTGCCAGCAGCATATATACAGGAGGTTACTACAATGAGCAGTTCTTC
few	TRBD1	TRBV28	TRBJ1-3	CASSLSGQGENTIYF	TGTGCCAGCAGTTTATCGGGACAGGGTGAAAACACCATATATTTT
few	TRBD1	TRBV6-1	TRBJ2-1	CASSDWSGGKDEQFF	TGTGCCAGCAGTGATTGGTCAGGGGGCAAGGATGAGCAGTTCTTC
few	NA	TRBV5-1	TRBJ2-1	CASSRNGGSYNEQFF	TGCGCCAGCAGCCGCAACGGAGGCTCCTACAATGAGCAGTTCTTC
NA	NA	TRBV10-3	TRBJ1-1	CAISESGGTFF	TGTGCCATCAGTGAGTCGGGTGGGACTTTCTTT
NA	NA	TRBV30	TRBJ2-7	CAWSLMRSYEQYF	TGTGCCTGGAGTCTTATGCGTTCCTACGAGCAGTACTTC
NA	NA	TRBV29-1	TRBJ2-1	CSVAGLPINEQFF	TGCAGCGTCGCCGGACTACCGATCAATGAGCAGTTCTTC
NA	NA	TRBV11-1	TRBJ2-1	CASTQRVTGANYNEQFF	TGTGCCAGCACCCAAAGAGTCACGGGGGCTAACTACAATGAGCAGTTCTTC
few	TRBD2	TRBV15	TRBJ2-3	CATSRDTRAGLGTDTQYF	TGTGCCACCAGCAGAGATACGAGGGCGGGACTAGGAACAGATACGCAGTATTTT
NA	NA	TRBV19	TRBJ2-1	CASSIPRGHEQFF	TGTGCCAGTAGTATCCCCAGGGGACATGAGCAGTTCTTC
NA	NA	TRBV7-9	TRBJ2-1	CASSSGGGTRDEQFF	TGTGCCAGCAGCTCCGGTGGTGGAACAAGAGATGAGCAGTTCTTC
few	NA	TRBV5-6	TRBJ2-1	CASSLVGRSSYNEQFF	TGTGCCAGCAGCTTGGTGGGTCGAAGCTCCTACAATGAGCAGTTCTTC
few	NA	TRBV7-9	TRBJ1-1	CASSLRSGTVGTEAFF	TGTGCCAGCAGCCTACGATCCGGGACGGTGGGTACTGAAGCTTTCTTT
NA	NA	TRBV29-1	TRBJ2-7	CSVEESTGRNSYEQYF	TGCAGCGTTGAAGAATCGACGGGCAGAAACTCCTACGAGCAGTACTTC
NA	NA	TRBV6-1	TRBJ2-1	CASSSLPDFSNEQFF	TGTGCCAGCAGTTCCTTACCCGACTTCTCCAATGAGCAGTTCTTC
few	NA	TRBV29-1	TRBJ2-1	CSVYPGDGESQLFF	TGCAGCGTTTACCCGGGGGACGGAGAATCGCAACTGTTCTTC
NA	NA	TRBV16	TRBJ1-2	CASSQDGYGYTF	TGTGCCAGCAGCCAGGACGGCTATGGCTACACCTTC
NA	TRBD1	TRBV11-1	TRBJ2-7	CASSSTGSSGGEQYF	TGTGCCAGCAGCTCGACAGGGTCCTCAGGTGGGGAGCAGTACTTC
NA	NA	TRBV19	TRBJ1-5	CASSMEGDQPQHF	TGTGCCAGTAGTATGGAGGGTGATCAGCCCCAGCATTTT
NA	TRBD1	TRBV9	TRBJ1-2	CASSVADRGYDYGYTF	TGTGCCAGCAGCGTAGCAGACAGGGGATATGACTATGGCTACACCTTC
NA	NA	TRBV28	TRBJ2-7	CASTPTTSSEQYF	TGTGCCAGCACCCCTACCACTAGCTCCGAGCAGTACTTC
few	NA	TRBV7-9	TRBJ1-2	CASILIQGNYGYTF	TGTGCCAGCATCCTAATCCAAGGCAACTATGGCTACACCTTC
few	TRBD2	TRBV7-2	TRBJ2-3	CASSLGSGRVPSTDTQYF	TGTGCCAGCAGCTTGGGTAGCGGGAGGGTTCCTAGCACAGATACGCAGTATTTT
few	NA	TRBV7-9	TRBJ2-7	CASSLADSYSYEQYF	TGTGCCAGCAGCTTAGCTGACAGCTACTCCTACGAGCAGTACTTC
NA	NA	TRBV21-1	TRBJ2-2	CAAETDPGELFF	TGTGCCGCTGAGACGGATCCCGGGGAGCTGTTTTTT
NA	NA	TRBV28	TRBJ1-1	CASTETGNHQAFF	TGTGCCAGCACAGAGACAGGAAACCACCAAGCTTTCTTT
few	NA	TRBV28	TRBJ1-2	CATLRLNYGYTF	TGTGCCACCCTGCGACTTAACTATGGCTACACCTTC
NA	NA	TRBV9	TRBJ2-5	CASSVGGAGTETQYF	TGTGCCAGCAGCGTAGGTGGAGCCGGAACGGAGACCCAGTACTTC
few	NA	TRBV30	TRBJ1-1	CAWRGRGWTEAFF	TGTGCCTGGAGGGGACGGGGTTGGACTGAAGCTTTCTTT
NA	NA	TRBV6-1	TRBJ2-1	CASSPIYEQFF	TGTGCCAGCAGCCCAATCTATGAGCAGTTCTTC
few	NA	TRBV7-2	TRBJ2-1	CASSPGHRVRGYNEQFF	TGTGCCAGCAGTCCGGGGCACAGGGTGAGAGGATACAATGAGCAGTTCTTC
few	TRBD2	TRBV15	TRBJ2-1	CATSRDGIGLASREQFF	TGTGCCACCAGCAGAGATGGAATAGGACTAGCCTCTAGGGAGCAGTTCTTC
NA	NA	TRBV6-5	TRBJ2-6	CASSHRVAGANVLTF	TGTGCCAGCAGCCACAGGGTGGCTGGGGCCAACGTCCTGACTTTC
NA	NA	TRBV5-1	TRBJ2-7	CASSAQGTSYEQYF	TGCGCCAGCAGCGCACAGGGAACCTCCTACGAGCAGTACTTC
few	NA	TRBV14	TRBJ1-1	CASSRNPGHEAFF	TGTGCCAGCAGCCGCAACCCGGGACACGAAGCTTTCTTT
few	TRBD1	TRBV14	TRBJ1-1	CASSQQDRVGGAFF	TGTGCCAGCAGCCAACAGGACAGGGTTGGCGGAGCTTTCTTT
few	NA	TRBV15	TRBJ1-2	CATSRDRGGGAYGYTF	TGTGCCACCAGCAGAGATCGAGGAGGGGGGGCCTATGGCTACACCTTC
few	NA	TRBV30	TRBJ2-2	CAWSVGNTGELFF	TGTGCCTGGAGTGTAGGGAACACCGGGGAGCTGTTTTTT
few	NA	TRBV5-1	TRBJ2-4	CASSFGPGGAKNIQYF	TGCGCCAGCAGCTTTGGTCCCGGGGGAGCCAAAAACATTCAGTACTTC
NA	NA	TRBV30	TRBJ2-5	CAWSASGLETQYF	TGTGCCTGGAGCGCCTCGGGTCTTGAGACCCAGTACTTC
NA	NA	TRBV6-5	TRBJ2-1	CASSYRPDGRDNEQFF	TGTGCCAGCAGTTATCGCCCCGATGGGCGGGATAATGAGCAGTTCTTC